Each of the 10 T cell receptor beta chains below was sequenced from the same sample in a study of Graves' ophthalmopathy and Graves' hyperthyroidism. TCR beta CDR3 regions were amplified from RNA transcripts. In the first round, RT-PCR was carried out with HTBI primers, and a multiplex PCR formed the second round. TCRdb reanalysed the multiplex PCR reads using MiXCR and keeps one entry per CDR3 protein. The sample includes 350,000 to 450,000 distinct CDR3 sequences, 21% seen only once; the top ten take 2.5% to 3.5%. Sequenced sample: peripheral blood. These receptors all come from a young woman with stable Graves' hyperthyroidism.

This clonotype appeared once. This chain links TRBV6-1 with TRBJ2-7; perhaps TRBD2 as D (6 bases). The ends were cut back, 6 bases at V and 4 bases at J, with 13 bases in the middle. Germline V lookup: CDR1 MNHNS, CDR2 SASEGT. The CDR3 loop spans 13 amino acids. The CDR3 here is CASRSSGFYEQYF. CDR3 bases: TGTGCCAGCAGGTCGAGCGGGTTTTACGAGCAGTACTTC.

J is TRBJ1-6 and V is TRBV2; 9 bases agree with TRBD1. This CDR3 contains 14 residues. Germline values: CDR1 SNHLY, CDR2 FYNNEI. With V trimmed by 5 bases and J by 14 bases, 10 bases remained unmatched. CDR3 amino acids: CASSMGQGRGSLHF. The CDR3 bases are TGTGCCAGCAGTATGGGACAGGGACGGGGGTCCCTCCACTTT.

This rearrangement joins TRBV19 to TRBJ1-2, with TRBD1 identical over 10 bases. CDR3 size: 16 residues. Per the germline V gene, CDR1 is LNHDA and CDR2 is SQIVND (reference sequence). Trimming at V came to 5 bases and at J to 1 base, leaving 7 bases not matched to a gene. The DNA of the CDR3 is TGTGCCAGTAGTGCTCGACAGGGGGCAGATAACTATGGCTACACCTTC. Its protein is CASSARQGADNYGYTF. Using reference TRBV19 and TRBJ1-2 for the parts outside the CDR3, the full variable domain is DGGITQSPKYLFRKEGQNVTLSCEQNLNHDAMYWYRQDPGQGLRLIYYSQIVNDFQKGDIAEGYSVSREKKESFPLTVTSAQKNPTAFYLCASSARQGADNYGYTFGSGTRLTVV.

The rearrangement uses TRBV6-5 and TRBJ2-7; D is possibly TRBD2 (6 bases). Germline CDR1 MNHEY, CDR2 SVGAGI. The germline V and J ends were trimmed by 2 bases and 7 bases, with 15 bases remaining between them. The CDR3 length is 14 residues. CDR3 sequence reads: CASSYLGPRGEQYF. CDR3 DNA: TGTGCCAGCAGTTACCTGGGGCCGCGGGGAGAGCAGTACTTC.

In its sample, this clonotype was seen many times. This rearrangement joins TRBV19 to TRBJ1-1; no firm D call. Trimming cost V 9 bases and J 0 bases, with 11 bases left between them. This CDR3 comprises 13 residues. Germline loops: CDR1 LNHDA, CDR2 SQIVND (reference sequence). This CDR3 is CASSRTVNTEAFF. DNA of the CDR3: TGTGCCAGCAGCAGAACAGTGAACACTGAAGCTTTCTTT.

At least ten counts were recorded for this clonotype. The rearrangement uses TRBV6-2 or TRBV6-3 and TRBJ1-1; D perhaps matches TRBD1 (6 bases). The CDR3 spans 12 residues. V was shortened by 6 bases and J by 7 bases, with 12 bases between the two germline ends. The V gene's germline CDR1 is MNHEY and CDR2 SVGEGT. As DNA, the CDR3 is TGTGCCAGCAGACAGGGTAGCGATGAAGCTTTCTTT. Its protein product is CASRQGSDEAFF.

This sequence joins TRBV28 and TRBJ1-1; 7 nucleotides align to TRBD1. Trimming cost V 4 bases and J 0 bases; bases outside gene matches: 8. Germline V gene data show CDR1 as MDHEN and CDR2 as SYDVKM. CDR3 length: 16 residues. CDR3 in amino acids: CASSSPDRALNTEAFF. The CDR3 nucleotides are TGTGCCAGCAGTTCCCCCGACAGGGCCTTGAACACTGAAGCTTTCTTT.

This clonotype was recorded at least ten times. CDR3 nucleotide sequence: TGTGCCACCAGCAGAGCCCCGGGACAGCTTTCTGATAGTATGAACACTGAAGCTTTCTTT. Amino acids: CATSRAPGQLSDSMNTEAFF. The chain joins TRBV15 to TRBJ1-1; 7 bases align to TRBD1. CDR3 length equals 20 residues. The V gene end was trimmed by 1 base and the J gene end by 0 bases; junction bases not matched to a gene: 17. From germline, CDR1 is LNHNV and CDR2 YYDKDF (reference sequence). The variable domain in full, with the rest retrieved from reference TRBV15 and TRBJ1-1, is DAMVIQNPRYQVTQFGKPVTLSCSQTLNHNVMYWYQQKSSQAPKLLFHYYDKDFNNEADTPDNFQSRRPNTSFCFLDIRSPGLGDTAMYLCATSRAPGQLSDSMNTEAFFGQGTRLTVV.

V gene TRBV6-2 or TRBV6-3 combines with J gene TRBJ2-5; D possibly matches TRBD1 or TRBD2 (6 bases each). Trimming shortened V by 6 bases and J by 1 base, and 12 bases separated the two germline ends. The CDR3 spans 14 residues. CDR1 and CDR2 (germline): MNHEY, SVGEGT. The CDR3 spells CASRTQGLQETQYF. The DNA for the CDR3 is TGTGCCAGCAGAACACAGGGACTCCAAGAGACCCAGTACTTC.

This clonotype was counted ten times or more. This chain links TRBV6-2 or TRBV6-3 with TRBJ2-7; TRBD1 matches 10 bases. V shed 2 bases and J 6 bases; nucleotides not matched to a gene: 4. The CDR3 is 14 amino acids. The germline CDR1 and CDR2 sequences are MNHEY and SVGEGT. This CDR3 is CASSYGTGDGEQYF. CDR3 DNA sequence: TGTGCCAGCAGTTACGGGACAGGGGATGGCGAGCAGTACTTC.